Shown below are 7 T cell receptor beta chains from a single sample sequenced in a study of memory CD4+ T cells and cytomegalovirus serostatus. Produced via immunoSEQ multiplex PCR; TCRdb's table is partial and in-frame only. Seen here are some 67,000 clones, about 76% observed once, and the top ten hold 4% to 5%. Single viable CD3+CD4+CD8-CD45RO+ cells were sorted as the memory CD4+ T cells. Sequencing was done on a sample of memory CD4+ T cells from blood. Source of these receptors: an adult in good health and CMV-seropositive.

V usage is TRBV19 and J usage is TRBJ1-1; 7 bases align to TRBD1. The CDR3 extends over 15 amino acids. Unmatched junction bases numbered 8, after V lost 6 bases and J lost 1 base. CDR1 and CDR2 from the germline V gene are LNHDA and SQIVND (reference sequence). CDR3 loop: CASRTFQGENTEAFF. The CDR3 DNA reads TGTGCCAGTAGAACCTTTCAGGGGGAGAACACTGAAGCTTTCTTT.

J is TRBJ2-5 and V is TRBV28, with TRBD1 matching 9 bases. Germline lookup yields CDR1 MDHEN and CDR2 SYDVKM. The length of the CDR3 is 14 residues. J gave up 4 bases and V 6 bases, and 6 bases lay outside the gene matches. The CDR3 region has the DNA TGTGCCAGCAGACGGACAGGGGCTGTAGAGACCCAGTACTTC. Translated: CASRRTGAVETQYF.

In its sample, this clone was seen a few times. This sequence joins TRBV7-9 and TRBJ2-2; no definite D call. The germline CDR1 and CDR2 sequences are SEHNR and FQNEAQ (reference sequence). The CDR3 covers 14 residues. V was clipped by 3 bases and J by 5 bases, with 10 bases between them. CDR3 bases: TGTGCCAGCAGCTTTGGGCCGAGAACCGGGGAGCTGTTTTTT. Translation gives CASSFGPRTGELFF.

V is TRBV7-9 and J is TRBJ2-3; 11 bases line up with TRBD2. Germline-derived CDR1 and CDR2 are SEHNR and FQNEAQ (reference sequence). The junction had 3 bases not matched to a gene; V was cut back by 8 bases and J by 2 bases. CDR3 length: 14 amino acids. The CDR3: CASASGRTTDTQYF. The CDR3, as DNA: TGTGCCAGCGCTAGCGGGAGGACCACAGATACGCAGTATTTT.

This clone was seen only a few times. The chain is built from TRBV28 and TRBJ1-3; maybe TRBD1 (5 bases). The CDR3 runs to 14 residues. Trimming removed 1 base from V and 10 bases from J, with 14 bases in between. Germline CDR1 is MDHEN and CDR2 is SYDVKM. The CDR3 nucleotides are TGTGCCAGCAGTTTATCCGACAGAATAAAGACCATATATTTT. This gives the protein CASSLSDRIKTIYF.

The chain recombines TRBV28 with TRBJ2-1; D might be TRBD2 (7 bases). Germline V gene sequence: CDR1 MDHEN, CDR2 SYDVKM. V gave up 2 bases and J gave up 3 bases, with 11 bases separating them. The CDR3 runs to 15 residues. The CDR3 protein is CASSLAGEGYNEQFF. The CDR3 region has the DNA TGTGCCAGCAGTTTAGCAGGGGAGGGCTACAATGAGCAGTTCTTC.

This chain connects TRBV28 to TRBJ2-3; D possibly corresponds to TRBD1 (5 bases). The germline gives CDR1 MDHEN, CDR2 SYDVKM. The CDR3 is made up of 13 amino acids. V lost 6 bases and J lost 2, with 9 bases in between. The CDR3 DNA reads TGTGCCAGCAGGATAGGGGCCACAGATACGCAGTATTTT. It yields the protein CASRIGATDTQYF. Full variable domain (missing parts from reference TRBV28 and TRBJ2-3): DVKVTQSSRYLVKRTGEKVFLECVQDMDHENMFWYRQDPGLGLRLIYFSYDVKMKEKGDIPEGYSVSREKKERFSLILESASTNQTSMYLCASRIGATDTQYFGPGTRLTVL.